The clone carrying this T cell receptor (beta chain) was seen a single time. These data come from a study of blood T cell repertoires in COVID-19. The method was immunoSEQ multiplex PCR; TCRdb's version includes in-frame clones alone and lacks a portion of them. The profile shows around 68,000 clones, more than 65% of them singletons. The germline CDR1 and CDR2 sequences are SGHRS and YFSETQ. This CDR3 comprises 15 residues. V trimming: 0 bases; J trimming: 5 bases; junction bases outside the gene matches: 6. Sequencing was done on a sample of peripheral blood. The chain uses TRBV5-1 and TRBJ2-5; 8 nucleotides align to TRBD1. The source is a woman between 45 and 60 years old with acute or convalescent COVID-19. This CDR3 is CASSLVGQGGETQYF. As DNA, the CDR3 is TGCGCCAGCAGCTTGGTCGGACAGGGTGGGGAGACCCAGTACTTC.